This T cell receptor (beta chain) was identified in a study of T-cell reconstitution after alpha-beta-depleted transplantation in children. This CDR3 contains 15 residues. Germline assignment: CDR1 SEHNR and CDR2 FQNEAQ (reference sequence). Trimming took 3 bases from V and 0 from J; bases not matched to a gene: 5. As it was prepared, the TCRbeta library received unique molecular identifiers. Via MiXCR, TCRdb re-called the PCR reads, giving one row per CDR3 protein. The sample contains some 490,000 distinct CDR3 sequences, roughly an eighth of which appear only once. This clonotype was seen many times.

The sample here was PBMCs from the stem cell graft donor, taken from the stem cell graft. This receptor was obtained from a human donor who donated a stem cell graft to a child with combined immunodeficiency. The V gene is TRBV7-9, the J gene TRBJ2-7; 7 positions agree with TRBD2. Written as DNA, the CDR3 is TGTGCCAGCAGCTTGGCGGGAGAAGTCTCCTACGAGCAGTACTTC. Translated: CASSLAGEVSYEQYF.